These 6 T cell receptor beta chains originate from one sample sequenced in a study of blood T cell repertoires in COVID-19. The method was immunoSEQ multiplex PCR; TCRdb's version includes in-frame clones alone and lacks a portion of them. The data contain under 150,000 clones, more than 65% of them singletons. Input material: peripheral blood. These receptors came from a woman aged 55-75 years with acute or convalescent COVID-19.

The chain carries TRBV28 and TRBJ1-4; D call uncertain. Trimming removed 1 base at V and 8 bases at J, with 14 bases between. CDR1 MDHEN and CDR2 SYDVKM come from the germline V gene. CDR3 length: 15 residues. The CDR3 sequence: CASSLLIGIREKLFF. CDR3 sequence (DNA): TGTGCCAGCAGTTTATTAATCGGGATACGGGAAAAACTGTTTTTT.

The chain has TRBV10-3 and TRBJ2-3; D is perhaps TRBD2 (6 bases). Looked up from germline, CDR1 is ENHRY and CDR2 is SYGVKD. The CDR3 loop spans 15 amino acids. With 7 bases removed from V and 6 bases from J, the gap between germline ends came to 20 bases. For the CDR3, the DNA is TGTGCCATCACCTCGGGACTCCATACCCTTGATACGCAGTATTTT. Its protein product is CAITSGLHTLDTQYF.

This CDR3 is CASSVGTSGAGTGELFF. CDR3 bases: TGTGCCAGCAGTGTGGGGACTAGCGGAGCGGGCACCGGGGAGCTGTTTTTT. The gene calls are TRBV6-1 and TRBJ2-2; 11 bases are a match to TRBD2. The V gene's germline CDR1 is MNHNS and CDR2 SASEGT. The CDR3 loop spans 17 amino acids. The V and J ends lost 4 bases and 4 bases, in that order; junction bases with no gene match: 8.

The V gene is TRBV7-6, the J gene TRBJ2-1; D unresolved. The CDR3 has 11 residues. CDR1 and CDR2 (germline): SGHVS, FNYEAQ. V was clipped by 3 bases and J by 10 bases, with 7 bases between them. The CDR3 loop reads CASSLVEEQFF. The CDR3 coding sequence is TGTGCCAGCAGCTTGGTGGAGGAGCAGTTCTTC. Complete variable domain (other parts from reference TRBV7-6 and TRBJ2-1): GAGVSQSPRYKVTKRGQDVALRCDPISGHVSLYWYRQALGQGPEFLTYFNYEAQQDKSGLPNDRFSAERPEGSISTLTIQRTEQRDSAMYRCASSLVEEQFFGPGTRLTVL.

J is TRBJ1-1 and V is TRBV18, with a weak D call TRBD1 (5 bases). V lost 2 bases and J 4 bases, leaving 17 bases between the germline ends. Germline V lookup: CDR1 KGHSH, CDR2 LQKENI. The length of the CDR3 is 16 residues. The CDR3 DNA reads TGTGCCAGCTCACCAATCCAACTTCCTCAGGGCACTGAAGCTTTCTTT. It is translated as CASSPIQLPQGTEAFF. Together with reference TRBV18 and TRBJ1-1, the CDR3 gives the full variable domain: NAGVMQNPRHLVRRRGQEARLRCSPMKGHSHVYWYRQLPEEGLKFMVYLQKENIIDESGMPKERFSAEFPKEGPSILRIQQVVRGDSAAYFCASSPIQLPQGTEAFFGQGTRLTVV.

This chain links TRBV10-3 with TRBJ1-3, with D maybe TRBD1 (6 bases). V lost 7 bases, J lost 3 bases, and 13 bases lay in between. The CDR3 is made up of 14 amino acids. CDR1 and CDR2 (germline): ENHRY, SYGVKD. In DNA form, the CDR3 reads TGTGCCATCACCGCCGGGACAAGTGGAAACACCATATATTTT. It translates to CAITAGTSGNTIYF.